This is a list of T cell receptor beta chains from one sample in a study of shared clonotypes between healthy human individuals. Measured with immunoSEQ multiplex PCR; TCRdb has only the in-frame clones, and not every one. The table shows about 800,000 clones, with around 96% occurring only once. The specimen was naive CD8+ T cells sorted from blood. These receptors came from a man younger than 45 in good health. Both conserved end residues are part of each CDR3. D genes are given only for firm matches. Some rows have no size entry. The others give once, few or many, or a class for an expanded clone.

clone_size	v_call	d_call	j_call	cdr3_nt	cdr3_aa
once	TRBV19	-	TRBJ2-3	TGTGCCAGTAGTGTAACAGCGTTCACAGATACGCAGTATTTT	CASSVTAFTDTQYF
-	TRBV9	-	TRBJ2-1	TGTGCCAGCAGCGGCCTGGAGGGAAAGCACAATGAGCAGTTCTTC	CASSGLEGKHNEQFF
-	TRBV14	-	TRBJ2-7	TGTGCCAGCAGCCCGATGCGGGAAAGGTTAGTCTACGAGCAGTACTTC	CASSPMRERLVYEQYF
-	TRBV4-1	-	TRBJ2-5	TGCGCCAGCAGCCAAGCGTGGGGGGTAGGCCAAGAGACCCAGTACTTC	CASSQAWGVGQETQYF
-	TRBV5-1	TRBD2	TRBJ2-3	TGCGCCAGCAGCGGACTAGCGGGATCTACAGATACGCAGTATTTT	CASSGLAGSTDTQYF
-	TRBV4-1	-	TRBJ1-5	TGCGCCAGCAGCCCCCGGGCAGGGGATCAGCCCCAGCATTTT	CASSPRAGDQPQHF
-	TRBV27	TRBD1	TRBJ2-1	TGTGCCAGCAGTCCGGGACAGATACACAATGAGCAGTTCTTC	CASSPGQIHNEQFF
-	TRBV29-1	-	TRBJ2-1	TGCAGCGCCTCGGACAACTACAATGAGCAGTTCTTC	CSASDNYNEQFF
-	TRBV13	-	TRBJ2-5	TGTGCCAGCAGCCTGACTTACCAAGAGACCCAGTACTTC	CASSLTYQETQYF
-	TRBV29-1	TRBD1	TRBJ2-3	TGCAGCGTTGATGGGACAGAGGCGATTCGGGATACGCAGTATTTT	CSVDGTEAIRDTQYF
once	TRBV9	TRBD1	TRBJ2-7	TGTGCCAGCAGCGTAGGGGACAGCACATACGAGCAGTACTTC	CASSVGDSTYEQYF
-	TRBV7-9	-	TRBJ2-1	TGTGCCAGCAGCTCCCGAGATGAGCAGTTCTTC	CASSSRDEQFF
-	TRBV10-2	-	TRBJ2-1	TGCGCCAGCAGTGCGGGGGAATACAATGAGCAGTTCTTC	CASSAGEYNEQFF
-	TRBV4-2	-	TRBJ2-3	TGTGCCAGCAGCCAAGATTTGGGGGCGGATACGCAGTATTTT	CASSQDLGADTQYF
-	TRBV29-1	TRBD2	TRBJ2-7	TGCAGCGTGATACTAGCGGGTAATGCCTACGAGCAGTACTTC	CSVILAGNAYEQYF
-	TRBV18	TRBD2	TRBJ2-3	TGTGCCAGCTCACCACGGGAGGGTCTCACAGATACGCAGTATTTT	CASSPREGLTDTQYF
-	TRBV7-9	-	TRBJ2-7	TGTGCCAGCAGCTCGGGACCGGACGAGCAGTACTTC	CASSSGPDEQYF
-	TRBV15	TRBD1	TRBJ2-3	TGTGCCACCAGCAAACCGGGACAGGGTTTTTCGTTTGGCACAGATACGCAGTATTTT	CATSKPGQGFSFGTDTQYF
few	TRBV6-5	-	TRBJ2-7	TGTGCCAGCAGTCCCCTGGGGGGGCGCGAGCAGTACTTC	CASSPLGGREQYF
-	TRBV27	-	TRBJ1-5	TGTGCCAGCAGAAGGGGCAATCAGCCCCAGCATTTT	CASRRGNQPQHF
-	TRBV2	-	TRBJ2-3	TGTGCCAGCAGAGCGGAGACGTCGTTCACAGATACGCAGTATTTT	CASRAETSFTDTQYF
-	TRBV5-4	TRBD1	TRBJ2-7	TGTGCCAGCAGTTTCATGGGACAGGATATCAACGAGCAGTACTTC	CASSFMGQDINEQYF
-	TRBV19	-	TRBJ2-3	TGTGCCAGTAGTATAGGAGGGCTAGCGAGCACAGATACGCAGTATTTT	CASSIGGLASTDTQYF
once	TRBV7-8	TRBD2	TRBJ2-7	TGTGCCAGCAGCTTACGCCCTCCTACGGGACTAGCCCCCTACGAGCAGTACTTC	CASSLRPPTGLAPYEQYF
-	TRBV7-6	-	TRBJ2-3	TGTGCCAGCCGTCTCACAGGCACAGATACGCAGTATTTT	CASRLTGTDTQYF
once	TRBV4-3	-	TRBJ2-5	TGCGCCAGCAGCCAAGATAGAGGACTCCAAGAGACCCAGTACTTC	CASSQDRGLQETQYF
-	TRBV11-2	TRBD1	TRBJ2-1	TGTGCCAGCAGCTTAGATACAGGGGGGCAGTTCTTC	CASSLDTGGQFF
-	TRBV7-9	-	TRBJ1-1	TGTGCCAGCAGCGCCTGGCAGGGTAACACTGAAGCTTTCTTT	CASSAWQGNTEAFF